A single TCR beta chain is shown here with its context. Deletions cut 2 bases from V and 5 bases from J, with 10 bases between. The CDR3 consists of 14 residues. Germline CDR1 and CDR2: MNHEY and SMNVEV (reference sequence). Amplified TCR beta CDR3 regions came from RNA transcripts. The HTBI primer set served for first-round RT-PCR of the TCR CDR3. Each CDR3 protein is one row after TCRdb ran MiXCR on the multiplex PCR reads. The table records under 750,000 distinct CDR3 sequences, around 20% of them present only once. These data originate in a study of T cells in Graves' hyperthyroidism and ophthalmopathy. Study context: Peripheral blood sampling occurred at initial diagnosis, before any treatment.

The sequenced sample was blood. The rearrangement links TRBV27 to TRBJ1-5; unclear D gene. The sequence was collected from a woman aged 45-59 years with Graves' hyperthyroidism that later progressed to Graves' ophthalmopathy. CDR3 in DNA: TGTGCCAGCAGTTTAAATGTTGGGTATCAGCCCCAGCATTTT. Translating gives CASSLNVGYQPQHF.